Listed here are 18 T cell receptor beta chains from one sample, sequenced in a study of vaccination and CD4 T cells after COVID-19. Scientists ran DNA taken from cultured CD4+ T cells through the Oncomine TCR Beta short-read assay for sequencing. Using its own MiXCR run on the PCR reads, TCRdb lists one record per CDR3 protein. The data show around 13,000 distinct CDR3 sequences, 55% seen once. These receptors' targets are unknown. As to treatment: approximately nine-day PBMC culture with coronavirus spike peptide pools or control peptides (ViraFEST assay). The source material was CD4+ T cells from blood, cultured in vitro, sampled before SARS-CoV-2 vaccination. Receptors originate from a human donor who had recovered from COVID-19.

The chain has TRBV11-3 and TRBJ2-2; 9 bases fit TRBD1. Looked up from germline, CDR1 is SGHNT and CDR2 is YENEEA. The CDR3 consists of 17 residues. The junction had 10 bases not matched to a gene; V was cut back by 5 bases and J by 3 bases. The CDR3 loop is CASSPTGTGPYTGELFF. Written as DNA, the CDR3 is TGTGCCAGCAGCCCTACCGGGACAGGGCCGTACACCGGGGAGCTGTTTTTT.

The chain has TRBV20-1 and TRBJ1-1; tentatively, D is TRBD1 (5 bases). The CDR3 loop spans 13 amino acids. Germline assignment: CDR1 DFQATT and CDR2 SNEGSKA (reference sequence). V lost 7 bases and J 3 bases, leaving 15 bases between the germline ends. The CDR3 spells CSVVKGQHTEAFF. CDR3 nucleotide sequence: TGCAGTGTGGTTAAGGGGCAACACACTGAAGCTTTCTTT.

The rearrangement links TRBV6-1 to TRBJ1-1; D is unclear. The V gene's germline CDR1 is MNHNS and CDR2 SASEGT. The V end lost 8 bases, the J end lost 3 bases, and 16 bases lay between the germline ends. The CDR3 runs 14 residues. The CDR3 loop is CASGKQDDYTEAFF. The CDR3, as DNA: TGTGCCAGCGGAAAACAAGACGACTACACTGAAGCTTTCTTT.

V and J are TRBV28 and TRBJ1-6; the D is unclear. The CDR3 consists of 14 residues. V shed 3 bases and J shed 3 bases, with 6 bases lying between them. Per the germline V gene, CDR1 is MDHEN and CDR2 is SYDVKM. The CDR3 nucleotides read TGTGCCAGCAGTTTGAACAGCTATAATTCACCCCTCCACTTT. Protein sequence: CASSLNSYNSPLHF.

The chain links TRBV24-1 to TRBJ1-6; D is perhaps TRBD1 (6 bases). This CDR3 spans 17 amino acids. Per the germline V gene, CDR1 is KGHDR and CDR2 is SFDVKD. V was clipped by 4 bases and J by 4 bases, with 16 bases between them. CDR3 in amino acids: CATSDNIVDSYNSPLHF. The CDR3 DNA follows: TGTGCCACCAGTGACAACATAGTGGACAGTTATAATTCACCCCTCCACTTT.

The V gene is TRBV5-5, the J gene TRBJ2-2; D unclear. The germline gives CDR1 SGHKS, CDR2 YYEKEE (reference sequence). The CDR3 is made up of 16 amino acids. V shed 1 base and J shed 1 base, with 11 bases lying between them. The CDR3 region has the DNA TGTGCCAGCAGCTTGTCACAGCCCGAGAACACCGGGGAGCTGTTTTTT. It codes for CASSLSQPENTGELFF.

Written as DNA, the CDR3 is TGTGCCAGCAGCCTCGGGGGGGGGCCCCGAGGTGGGTATGGCTACACCTTC. This gives the protein CASSLGGGPRGGYGYTF. This chain links TRBV7-9 with TRBJ1-2, with D perhaps TRBD1 (6 bases). The CDR3 covers 17 residues. CDR1 SEHNR and CDR2 FQNEAQ come from the germline V gene (reference sequence). Trimming cost V 5 bases and J 5 bases, with 24 bases left between them. The full variable domain, completed using reference TRBV7-9 and TRBJ1-2, is DTGVSQNPRHKITKRGQNVTFRCDPISEHNRLYWYRQTLGQGPEFLTYFQNEAQLEKSRLLSDRFSAERPKGSFSTLEIQRTEQGDSAMYLCASSLGGGPRGGYGYTFGSGTRLTVV.

This chain uses TRBV5-1 with TRBJ2-5; perhaps TRBD1 as D (6 bases). The CDR3 is 13 residues long. Germline V gene data show CDR1 as SGHRS and CDR2 as YFSETQ. V was shortened by 3 bases and J by 5 bases, with 11 bases between the two germline ends. Written as DNA, the CDR3 is TGCGCCAGCAGCTCTACAGGGTCGGAGACCCAGTACTTC. Amino acid sequence: CASSSTGSETQYF.

V gene TRBV7-7 combines with J gene TRBJ1-3; D is unclear. This CDR3 is 15 amino acids long. Germline lookup yields CDR1 SSHAT and CDR2 FNYEAQ (reference sequence). The germline V and J ends were trimmed by 2 bases and 0 bases, with 8 bases remaining between them. CDR3 nucleotide sequence: TGTGCCAGCAGCTTATCCCCAGACTCTGGAAACACCATATATTTT. Residues: CASSLSPDSGNTIYF.

The chain has TRBV19 and TRBJ1-5; unclear D gene. Deletions cut 3 bases from V and 7 bases from J, with 19 bases between. Germline CDR1 is LNHDA and CDR2 is SQIVND (reference sequence). The CDR3 length is 16 residues. The CDR3 DNA reads as TGTGCCAGTAGTATCATAAGGCCGGGAACCGGACAGCCCCAGCATTTT. Its translation: CASSIIRPGTGQPQHF.

The chain combines TRBV6-1 with TRBJ2-1; tentative D call: TRBD2 (5 bases). Germline loops: CDR1 MNHNS, CDR2 SASEGT. The length of the CDR3 is 13 residues. Trimming left V 2 bases short and J 10 bases short, with 12 bases between. The CDR3 region is CASSEIRGNEQFF. The CDR3 coding sequence is TGTGCCAGCAGTGAAATACGGGGTAACGAGCAGTTCTTC.

The CDR3 here is CASISGRRSGELFF. CDR3 sequence (DNA): TGTGCCAGCATTAGCGGGCGTAGGTCCGGGGAGCTGTTTTTT. The J gene is TRBJ2-2, the V gene TRBV6-2 or TRBV6-3; 7 nucleotides line up with TRBD2. The CDR3 is 14 amino acids. Germline V CDR1 and CDR2: MNHEY, SVGEGT. V lost 7 bases, J lost 6 bases, and 8 bases stayed unmatched.

The rearrangement joins TRBV19 to TRBJ1-2, with D unresolved. The CDR3 covers 12 residues. Germline V lookup: CDR1 LNHDA, CDR2 SQIVND (reference sequence). V lost 6 bases and J lost 8, with 13 bases in between. The CDR3 loop is CASSREVGGYTF. The CDR3 DNA reads TGTGCCAGTAGCCGAGAAGTCGGGGGCTACACCTTC. The variable domain in full, completed from reference TRBV19 and TRBJ1-2, reads DGGITQSPKYLFRKEGQNVTLSCEQNLNHDAMYWYRQDPGQGLRLIYYSQIVNDFQKGDIAEGYSVSREKKESFPLTVTSAQKNPTAFYLCASSREVGGYTFGSGTRLTVV.

This chain uses TRBV20-1 with TRBJ1-5, with a weak D call TRBD1 (5 bases). Trimming left V 3 bases short and J 7 bases short, with 13 bases between. The CDR3 loop spans 13 amino acids. The V gene's germline CDR1 is DFQATT and CDR2 SNEGSKA (reference sequence). CDR3 nucleotides: TGCAGTGCTAGTAGGGGCGGCCGGCAGCCCCAGCATTTT. It encodes CSASRGGRQPQHF.

The table lists this clonotype with a few counts. The chain recombines TRBV2 with TRBJ1-1; 7 nucleotides line up with TRBD1. Germline values: CDR1 SNHLY, CDR2 FYNNEI. This CDR3 spans 15 amino acids. The trim removed 10 bases at V and 5 bases at J, leaving 16 bases unmatched. The DNA of the CDR3 is TGTGCCACCCAGGGGGGGGGCGGCAAGAGGACTGAAGCTTTCTTT. This codes for CATQGGGGKRTEAFF. The full variable domain, rest sourced from reference TRBV2 and TRBJ1-1, is EPEVTQTPSHQVTQMGQEVILRCVPISNHLYFYWYRQILGQKVEFLVSFYNNEISEKSEIFDDQFSVERPDGSNFTLKIRSTKLEDSAMYFCATQGGGGKRTEAFFGQGTRLTVV.

The J gene is TRBJ1-1, the V gene TRBV27, with D possibly TRBD1 on 5 matching bases. CDR1 and CDR2 (germline): MNHEY, SMNVEV (reference sequence). The CDR3 has 14 residues. Trimming took off 0 bases at V and 1 base at J, with 6 bases between the two ends. CDR3 in amino acids: CASSLSQGNTEAFF. The CDR3 DNA reads TGTGCCAGCAGTTTATCGCAGGGGAACACTGAAGCTTTCTTT.

The chain joins TRBV25-1 to TRBJ1-2, with D maybe TRBD1 (6 bases). CDR1 and CDR2 from the germline V gene are MGHDK and SYGVNS. The CDR3 sequence is 14 residues long. Trimming shortened V by 3 bases and J by 5 bases, and 13 bases separated the two germline ends. The CDR3 protein is CASSDAGENYGYTF. Here the CDR3 DNA reads TGTGCCAGCAGTGATGCAGGGGAAAATTATGGCTACACCTTC.

The chain uses TRBV7-2 and TRBJ2-7; a possible D gene is TRBD2 (6 bases). V lost 5 bases and J lost 6, with 17 bases in between. CDR1 is SGHTA and CDR2 is FQGNSA in the germline V gene. The CDR3 spans 14 residues. CDR3 nucleotide sequence: TGTGCCAGCAGCCCAGCGAGGGCCGGGGGCGAGCAGTACTTC. It is translated as CASSPARAGGEQYF.